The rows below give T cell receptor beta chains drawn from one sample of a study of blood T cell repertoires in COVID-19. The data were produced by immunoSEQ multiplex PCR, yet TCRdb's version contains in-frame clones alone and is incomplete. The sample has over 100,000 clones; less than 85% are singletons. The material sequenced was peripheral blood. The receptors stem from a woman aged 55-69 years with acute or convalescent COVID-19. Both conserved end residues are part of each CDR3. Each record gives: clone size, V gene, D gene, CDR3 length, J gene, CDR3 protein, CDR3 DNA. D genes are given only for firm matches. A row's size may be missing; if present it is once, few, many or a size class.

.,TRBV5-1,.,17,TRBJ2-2,CASSLAPLVLHTGELFF,TGCGCCAGCAGCTTGGCCCCGCTTGTCCTACACACCGGGGAGCTGTTTTTT
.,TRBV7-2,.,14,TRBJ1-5,CASSLARGGEPQHF,TGTGCCAGCAGCTTAGCCAGGGGAGGGGAGCCCCAGCATTTT
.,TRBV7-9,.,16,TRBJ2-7,CASSLVIWQGPNEQYF,TGTGCCAGCAGCTTAGTAATCTGGCAGGGCCCTAACGAGCAGTACTTC
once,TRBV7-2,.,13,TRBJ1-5,CASSPDRFQPQHF,TGTGCCAGCAGCCCCGACAGGTTCCAGCCCCAGCATTTT
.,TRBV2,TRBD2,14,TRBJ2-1,CASLGAGGGLEQFF,TGTGCCAGCTTAGGGGCCGGGGGGGGCTTAGAGCAGTTCTTC
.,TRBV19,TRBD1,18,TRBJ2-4,CASRPGTGGVQAKNIQYF,TGTGCCAGTCGACCCGGGACAGGGGGGGTCCAAGCCAAAAACATTCAGTACTTC
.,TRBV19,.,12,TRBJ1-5,CASHGAGQPQHF,TGTGCCAGCCATGGGGCGGGGCAGCCCCAGCATTTT
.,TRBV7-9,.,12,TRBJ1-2,CASSFGERGYTF,TGTGCCAGCAGCTTCGGGGAGCGTGGCTACACCTTC
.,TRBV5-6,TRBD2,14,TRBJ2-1,CASTLPGGGAEQFF,TGTGCCAGCACACTCCCGGGGGGGGGCGCTGAGCAGTTCTTC
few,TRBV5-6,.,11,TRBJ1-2,CASSLLGQRTF,TGTGCCAGCAGCTTGCTGGGACAAAGGACCTTC
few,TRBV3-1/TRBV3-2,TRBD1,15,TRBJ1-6,CASSQTWTGDSPLHF,TGTGCCAGCAGCCAAACATGGACAGGAGATTCACCCCTCCACTTT
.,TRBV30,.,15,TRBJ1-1,CAWSGRGAGNTEAFF,TGTGCCTGGAGCGGGAGAGGGGCGGGCAACACTGAAGCTTTCTTT
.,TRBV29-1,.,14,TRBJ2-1,CSVERHKGYNEQFF,TGCAGCGTTGAACGGCACAAGGGGTACAATGAGCAGTTCTTC
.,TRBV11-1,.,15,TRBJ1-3,CASSPDTYSGNTIYF,TGTGCCAGCAGCCCGGACACTTACTCTGGAAACACCATATATTTT
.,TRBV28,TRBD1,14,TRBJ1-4,CASSSTGLREKLFF,TGTGCCAGCAGTTCGACAGGGCTGAGGGAAAAACTGTTTTTT
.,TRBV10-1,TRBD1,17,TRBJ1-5,CARPTGTGEGGNQPQHF,TGCGCCCGCCCTACCGGGACAGGGGAAGGTGGCAATCAGCCCCAGCATTTT
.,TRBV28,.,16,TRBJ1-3,CASTNVRKFSGNTIYF,TGTGCCAGCACCAATGTCAGAAAGTTCTCTGGAAACACCATATATTTT
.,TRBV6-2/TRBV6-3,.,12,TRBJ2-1,CASSSLRYEQFF,TGTGCCAGCAGTTCCCTGAGGTATGAGCAGTTCTTC
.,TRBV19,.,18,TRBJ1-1,CASSTMRTGHSTGTEAFF,TGTGCCAGTAGTACAATGAGAACAGGACACTCGACCGGCACTGAAGCTTTCTTT
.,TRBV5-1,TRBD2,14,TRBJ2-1,CASSLGIAGDEQFF,TGCGCCAGCAGCTTGGGGATTGCGGGGGACGAGCAGTTCTTC
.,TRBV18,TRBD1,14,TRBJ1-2,CASSPAGTEYGYTF,TGTGCCAGCTCACCTGCCGGGACAGAGTATGGCTACACCTTC
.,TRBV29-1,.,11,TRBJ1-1,CSEETGGVAFF,TGCAGCGAAGAAACCGGGGGTGTAGCTTTCTTT
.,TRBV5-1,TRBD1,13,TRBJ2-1,CASSSQGANEQFF,TGCGCCAGCAGCTCCCAGGGGGCGAATGAGCAGTTCTTC
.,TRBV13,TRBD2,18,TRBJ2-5,CASSLGGLAGEGRKTQYF,TGTGCCAGCAGCTTAGGGGGTCTAGCGGGAGAGGGGAGGAAGACCCAGTACTTC
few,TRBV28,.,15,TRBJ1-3,CASSLAGGEGNTIYF,TGTGCCAGCAGTCTCGCCGGAGGGGAGGGAAACACCATATATTTT
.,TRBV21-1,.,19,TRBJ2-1,CASSNSGTSGGLFYNEQFF,TGTGCCAGCAGCAACTCCGGGACTAGCGGGGGACTTTTCTACAATGAGCAGTTCTTC
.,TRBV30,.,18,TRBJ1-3,CAWSGHRGGGGSGNTIYF,TGTGCCTGGAGTGGCCACCGTGGGGGAGGTGGCTCTGGAAACACCATATATTTT
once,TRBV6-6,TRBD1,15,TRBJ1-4,CASSTSGTGVEKLFF,TGTGCCAGCAGTACTTCCGGGACAGGGGTGGAAAAACTGTTTTTT
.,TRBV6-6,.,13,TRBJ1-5,CASSYLPQQPQHF,TGTGCCAGCAGTTACCTGCCCCAGCAGCCCCAGCATTTT
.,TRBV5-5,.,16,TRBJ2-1,CASSPPGKDPYNEQFF,TGTGCCAGCAGCCCCCCGGGGAAGGACCCCTACAATGAGCAGTTCTTC
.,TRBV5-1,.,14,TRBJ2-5,CASSLRGSSETQYF,TGCGCCAGCAGCTTACGAGGGAGCTCGGAGACCCAGTACTTC
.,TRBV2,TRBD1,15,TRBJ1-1,CASSGQGGRNTEAFF,TGTGCCAGCAGTGGGCAGGGGGGAAGGAACACTGAAGCTTTCTTT
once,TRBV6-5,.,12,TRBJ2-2,CASSYNSGELFF,TGTGCCAGCAGTTACAACTCCGGGGAGCTGTTTTTT
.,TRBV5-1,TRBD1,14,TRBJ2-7,CASSLVQGAGEQYF,TGCGCCAGCAGCTTGGTTCAGGGGGCAGGGGAGCAGTACTTC
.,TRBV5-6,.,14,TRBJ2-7,CASRSLAYSYEQYF,TGTGCCAGCAGATCACTAGCCTACTCCTACGAGCAGTACTTC
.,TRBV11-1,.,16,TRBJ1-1,CASSMIQGRGNTEAFF,TGTGCCAGCAGTATGATACAGGGAAGGGGAAACACTGAAGCTTTCTTT
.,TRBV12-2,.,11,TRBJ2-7,CASRGRCEQYF,TGTGCAAGTCGGGGGCGGTGCGAGCAGTACTTC
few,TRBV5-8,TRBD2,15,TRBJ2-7,CASSFAGLAGNEQYF,TGTGCCAGCAGCTTCGCGGGTCTAGCGGGTAACGAGCAGTACTTC
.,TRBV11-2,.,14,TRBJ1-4,CASRDRGGSEKLFF,TGTGCCAGCAGGGATCGGGGGGGAAGTGAAAAACTGTTTTTT
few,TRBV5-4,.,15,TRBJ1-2,CASTLVGREAYGYTF,TGTGCCAGCACCTTGGTGGGCAGGGAAGCCTATGGCTACACCTTC
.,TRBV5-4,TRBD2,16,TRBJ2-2,CASSEASGGAAGELFF,TGTGCCAGCAGCGAAGCGAGCGGGGGGGCGGCCGGGGAGCTGTTTTTT
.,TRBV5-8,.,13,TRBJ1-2,CASSQVRITGYTF,TGTGCCAGCAGCCAGGTCCGTATCACGGGCTACACCTTC
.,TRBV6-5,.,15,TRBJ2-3,CATTPGKLGRQAQYF,TGTGCCACCACACCGGGGAAACTCGGTCGTCAGGCGCAGTATTTT
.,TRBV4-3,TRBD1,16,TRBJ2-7,CASSQDGTGGAYEQYF,TGCGCCAGCAGCCAAGACGGGACAGGGGGCGCCTACGAGCAGTACTTC
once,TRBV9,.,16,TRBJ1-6,CASSVPPQTCDPPLHF,TGTGCCAGCAGCGTTCCCCCGCAGACATGTGATCCACCCCTCCACTTT
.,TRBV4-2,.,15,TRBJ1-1,CASSQGRMTGTEAFF,TGTGCCAGCAGCCAAGGGCGTATGACTGGGACTGAAGCTTTCTTT
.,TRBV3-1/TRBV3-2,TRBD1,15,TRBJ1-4,CASNQGGPKGEKLFF,TGTGCCAGCAACCAAGGGGGCCCCAAGGGTGAAAAACTGTTTTTT
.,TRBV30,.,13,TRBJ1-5,CAWNSGIGQPQHF,TGTGCCTGGAATTCCGGGATAGGTCAGCCCCAGCATTTT
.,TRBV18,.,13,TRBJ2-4,CASSPTKEGPKDF,TGTGCCAGCTCACCGACGAAGGAGGGGCCTAAAGACTTC
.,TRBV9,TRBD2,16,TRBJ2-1,CASSVGNSGGYNEQFF,TGTGCCAGCAGCGTGGGAAATAGCGGGGGATACAATGAGCAGTTCTTC
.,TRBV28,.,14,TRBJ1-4,CASSPGLRTGKLFF,TGTGCCAGCAGTCCAGGCCTCAGGACTGGAAAACTGTTTTTT